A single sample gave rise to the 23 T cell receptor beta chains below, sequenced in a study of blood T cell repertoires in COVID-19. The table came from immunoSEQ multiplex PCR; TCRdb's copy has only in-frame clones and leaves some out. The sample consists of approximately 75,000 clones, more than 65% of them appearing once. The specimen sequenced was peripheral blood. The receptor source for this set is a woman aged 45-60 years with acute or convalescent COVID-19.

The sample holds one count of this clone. CDR3 amino acids: CATSVGTSLNEQFF. In nucleotides, the CDR3 is TGTGCCACCTCTGTAGGGACTAGCCTCAATGAGCAGTTCTTC. The J gene is TRBJ2-1, the V gene TRBV7-2, with 9 bases that match TRBD2. From germline, CDR1 is SGHTA and CDR2 FQGNSA. The V and J ends lost 10 bases and 6 bases, in that order; junction bases with no gene match: 10. The CDR3 loop spans 14 amino acids.

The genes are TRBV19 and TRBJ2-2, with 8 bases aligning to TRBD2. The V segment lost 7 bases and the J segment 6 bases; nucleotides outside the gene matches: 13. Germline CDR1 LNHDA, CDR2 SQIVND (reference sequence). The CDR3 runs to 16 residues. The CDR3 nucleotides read TGTGCCAGTACCTCCGGGAGGGCTCTCAGGGCCGGGGAGCTGTTTTTT. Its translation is CASTSGRALRAGELFF.

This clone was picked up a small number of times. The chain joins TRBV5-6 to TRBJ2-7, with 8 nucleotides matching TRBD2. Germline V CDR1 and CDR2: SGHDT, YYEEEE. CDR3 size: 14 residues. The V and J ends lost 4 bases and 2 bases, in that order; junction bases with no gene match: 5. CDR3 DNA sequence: TGTGCCAGCAGCCCACGACTAGCGACCTACGAGCAGTACTTC. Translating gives CASSPRLATYEQYF.

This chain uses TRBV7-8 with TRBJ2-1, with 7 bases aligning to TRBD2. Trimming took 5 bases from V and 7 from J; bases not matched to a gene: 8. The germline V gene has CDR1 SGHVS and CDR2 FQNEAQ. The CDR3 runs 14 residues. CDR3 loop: CASSPRDYGNEQFF. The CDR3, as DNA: TGTGCCAGCAGCCCCCGGGACTATGGAAATGAGCAGTTCTTC.

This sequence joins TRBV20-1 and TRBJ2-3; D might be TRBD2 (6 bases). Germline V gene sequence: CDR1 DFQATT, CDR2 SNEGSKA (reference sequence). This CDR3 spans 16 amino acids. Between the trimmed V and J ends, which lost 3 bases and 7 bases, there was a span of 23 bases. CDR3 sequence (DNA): TGCAGTGCTAGTAGTGGGAGGTCACTGGGACCTAATACGCAGTATTTT. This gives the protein CSASSGRSLGPNTQYF.

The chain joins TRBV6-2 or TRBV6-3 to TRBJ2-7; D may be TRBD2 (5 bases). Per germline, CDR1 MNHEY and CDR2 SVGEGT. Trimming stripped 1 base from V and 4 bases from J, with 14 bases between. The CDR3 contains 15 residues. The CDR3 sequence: CASSYYRVGRYEQYF. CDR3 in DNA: TGTGCCAGCAGTTACTATCGGGTGGGGAGATACGAGCAGTACTTC.

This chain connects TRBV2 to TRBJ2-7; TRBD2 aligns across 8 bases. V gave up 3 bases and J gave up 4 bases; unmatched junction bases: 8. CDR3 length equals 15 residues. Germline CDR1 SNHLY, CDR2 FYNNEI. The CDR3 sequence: CASSDAPRGGYEQYF. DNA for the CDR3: TGTGCCAGCAGTGATGCCCCACGGGGGGGTTACGAGCAGTACTTC.

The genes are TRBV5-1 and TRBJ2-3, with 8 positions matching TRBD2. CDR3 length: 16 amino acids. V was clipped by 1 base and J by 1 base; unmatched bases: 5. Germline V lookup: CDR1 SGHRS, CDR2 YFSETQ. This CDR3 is CASSLRAGERTDTQYF. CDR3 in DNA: TGCGCCAGCAGCTTGCGAGCGGGGGAGCGCACAGATACGCAGTATTTT.

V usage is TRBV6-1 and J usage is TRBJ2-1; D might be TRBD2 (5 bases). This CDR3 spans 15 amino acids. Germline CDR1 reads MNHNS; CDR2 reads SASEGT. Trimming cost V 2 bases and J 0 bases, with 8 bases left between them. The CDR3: CASSEFGSSYNEQFF. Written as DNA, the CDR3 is TGTGCCAGCAGTGAATTTGGGAGCTCCTACAATGAGCAGTTCTTC.

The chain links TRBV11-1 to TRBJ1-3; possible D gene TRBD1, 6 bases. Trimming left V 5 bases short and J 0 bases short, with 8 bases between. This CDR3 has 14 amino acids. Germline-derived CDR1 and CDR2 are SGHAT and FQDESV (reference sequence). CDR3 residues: CASSRTDSGNTIYF. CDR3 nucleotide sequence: TGTGCCAGCAGCCGGACAGACTCTGGAAACACCATATATTTT.

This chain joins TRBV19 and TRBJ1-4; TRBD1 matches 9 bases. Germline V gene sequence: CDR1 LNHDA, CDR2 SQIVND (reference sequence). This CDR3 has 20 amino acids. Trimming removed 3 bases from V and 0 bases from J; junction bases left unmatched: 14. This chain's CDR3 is CASSIPSGTGFFATNEKLFF. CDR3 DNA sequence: TGTGCCAGTAGTATTCCCTCCGGGACAGGGTTCTTTGCAACTAATGAAAAACTGTTTTTT. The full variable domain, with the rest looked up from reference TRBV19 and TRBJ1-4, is DGGITQSPKYLFRKEGQNVTLSCEQNLNHDAMYWYRQDPGQGLRLIYYSQIVNDFQKGDIAEGYSVSREKKESFPLTVTSAQKNPTAFYLCASSIPSGTGFFATNEKLFFGSGTQLSVL.

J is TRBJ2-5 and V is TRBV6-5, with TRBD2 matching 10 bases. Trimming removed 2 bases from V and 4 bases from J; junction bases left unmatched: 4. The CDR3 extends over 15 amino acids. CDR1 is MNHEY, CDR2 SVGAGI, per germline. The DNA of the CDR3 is TGTGCCAGCAGTTACGACCAGCGGGGGGGAGAGACCCAGTACTTC. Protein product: CASSYDQRGGETQYF.

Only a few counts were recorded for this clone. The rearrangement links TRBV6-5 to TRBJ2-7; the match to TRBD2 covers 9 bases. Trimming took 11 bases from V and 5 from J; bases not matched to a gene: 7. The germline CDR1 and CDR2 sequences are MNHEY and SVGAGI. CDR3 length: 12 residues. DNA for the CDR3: TGTGCCTCGACCGGGACTAGCCACGAGCAGTACTTC. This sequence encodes CASTGTSHEQYF.

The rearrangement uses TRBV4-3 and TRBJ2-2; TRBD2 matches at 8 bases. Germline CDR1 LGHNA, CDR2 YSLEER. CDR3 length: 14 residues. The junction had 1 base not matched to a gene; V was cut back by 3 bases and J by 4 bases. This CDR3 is CASSHGGVTGELFF. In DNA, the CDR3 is TGCGCCAGCAGCCACGGGGGGGTCACCGGGGAGCTGTTTTTT.

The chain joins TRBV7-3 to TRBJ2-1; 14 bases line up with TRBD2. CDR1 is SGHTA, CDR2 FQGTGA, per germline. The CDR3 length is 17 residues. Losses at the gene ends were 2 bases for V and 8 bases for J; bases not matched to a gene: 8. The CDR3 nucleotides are TGTGCCAGCAGCTTATACCCGGGACTAGCGGGAGTTTATGAGCAGTTCTTC. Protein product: CASSLYPGLAGVYEQFF.

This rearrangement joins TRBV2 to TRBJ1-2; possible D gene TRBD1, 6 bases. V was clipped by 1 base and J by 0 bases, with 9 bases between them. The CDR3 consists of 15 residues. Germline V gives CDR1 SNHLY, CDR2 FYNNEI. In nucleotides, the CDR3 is TGTGCCAGCAGTGAAGACAGGGTAGCTAACTATGGCTACACCTTC. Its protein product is CASSEDRVANYGYTF.

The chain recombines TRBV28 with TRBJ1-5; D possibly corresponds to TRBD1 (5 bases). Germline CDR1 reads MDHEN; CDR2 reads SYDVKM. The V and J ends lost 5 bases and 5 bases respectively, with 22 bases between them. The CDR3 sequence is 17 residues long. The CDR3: CASSPRQPWVSYQPQHF. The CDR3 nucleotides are TGTGCCAGCAGTCCCCGACAGCCTTGGGTCTCGTATCAGCCCCAGCATTTT.

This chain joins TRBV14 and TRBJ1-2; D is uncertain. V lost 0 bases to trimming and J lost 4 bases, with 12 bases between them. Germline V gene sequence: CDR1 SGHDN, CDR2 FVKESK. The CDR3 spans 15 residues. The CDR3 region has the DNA TGTGCCAGCAGCCAAGATCTTACCAGGCCCTATGGCTACACCTTC. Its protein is CASSQDLTRPYGYTF.

The CDR3, as DNA: TGTGCCAGCAGCATAGGTGGCAACGGGGAGCTGTTTTTT. Protein: CASSIGGNGELFF. J is TRBJ2-2 and V is TRBV7-9; no reliable D call. CDR3 length: 13 amino acids. Germline assignment: CDR1 SEHNR and CDR2 FQNEAQ (reference sequence). V was cut by 5 bases and J by 7 bases, with 11 bases left in between.

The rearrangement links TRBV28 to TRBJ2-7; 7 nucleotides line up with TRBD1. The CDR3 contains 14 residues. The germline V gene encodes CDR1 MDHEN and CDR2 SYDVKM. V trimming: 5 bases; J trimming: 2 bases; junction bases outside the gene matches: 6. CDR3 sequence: CASSQRTGTYEQYF. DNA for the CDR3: TGTGCCAGCAGTCAAAGGACAGGTACCTACGAGCAGTACTTC.

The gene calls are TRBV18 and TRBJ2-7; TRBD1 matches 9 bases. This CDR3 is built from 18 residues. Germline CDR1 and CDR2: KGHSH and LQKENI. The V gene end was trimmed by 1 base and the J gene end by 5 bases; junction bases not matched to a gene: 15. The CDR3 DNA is TGTGCCAGCTCACCACTCCAGCTCGCCGGGGACAGGGTTAACGAGCAGTACTTC. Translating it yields CASSPLQLAGDRVNEQYF.

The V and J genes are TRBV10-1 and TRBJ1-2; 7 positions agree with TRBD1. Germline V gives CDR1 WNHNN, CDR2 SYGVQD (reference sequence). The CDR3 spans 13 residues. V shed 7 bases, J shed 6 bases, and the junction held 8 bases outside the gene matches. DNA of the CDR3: TGCGCCAGCACGTGTAAGGGACAGAATGGCTACACCTTC. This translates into CASTCKGQNGYTF.

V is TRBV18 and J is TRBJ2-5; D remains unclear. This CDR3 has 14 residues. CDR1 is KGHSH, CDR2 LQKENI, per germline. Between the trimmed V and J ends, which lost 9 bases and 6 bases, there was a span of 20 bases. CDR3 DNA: TGTGCCAGTACAGAGAATTTACACCGGCAGACCCAGTACTTC. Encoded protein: CASTENLHRQTQYF.